Included here is one T cell receptor (beta chain) sequence, with context. Its recognized antigen is unknown. Per-base qualities were not stored, and no clone one base away is much larger. The data derive from a study of graft-versus-host responses after intestinal transplantation (dated by TCRdb to the early 2020s). Describing the broader study: The transplants that recipients got were multivisceral, liver-intestinal, or isolated intestinal. Anti-thymocyte globulin induction was given to all recipients, followed by maintenance tacrolimus and steroids for two to three years. Bulk TCR-beta CDR3 sequencing was used to track graft-versus-host and host-versus-graft alloreactive T cell clones in the graft, circulation and bone marrow after intestinal transplantation. To identify alloreactive clones, pre-transplant mixed lymphocyte reaction products were sequenced and then compared with unstimulated pre-transplant donor and recipient T cells. The cohort enrolled around 25 intestinal transplant recipients including one retransplant, and a few patients lacking pretransplant specimens were excluded. A peak of at least 4% donor T cells among recipient peripheral blood mononuclear cells was the definition used for donor T cell macrochimerism. Instead of going to the commercial service, samples from a few later patients were sequenced in-house on an Illumina MiSeq and processed with MiXCR.

Study-wide conclusions, independent of this receptor: The conclusions were limited by the relatively low number and heterogeneity of the intestinal transplant patients. In the allografts of patients with donor T cell macrochimerism, GvH to HvG T cell clonal ratios were high. GvH clones turned up in recipient bone marrow, with some appearing earlier in ileal mucosa or blood, a pattern consistent with an intestinal mucosal origin. Early after transplant, peak levels of circulating GvH clones were found to be associated with declines in HvG clones.

The library came from the immunoSEQ multiplex PCR assay. High-throughput TCR-beta CDR3 sequencing of genomic DNA from most patients was performed by Adaptive Biotechnologies. In the authors' own workflow: TCR sequencing data were retrieved from Adaptive's ImmunoSEQ software for roughly 20 patients, whereas three other patients were processed with MiXCR and VDJtools. CDR3 nucleotide sequences shared between donor and recipient were removed because the origin of such sequences could not be assigned. To count as alloreactive, a clone needed at least 2-fold expansion over unstimulated cells and a minimum CFSE-low frequency of 0.002% (template counts) or 0.001% (read counts). Mappable clones were those detected in sequenced pre-transplant spleen, lymph node, or MLR CFSE-low populations of the donor or recipient. The cumulative frequency of alloreactive clones was calculated as a percentage of all sequences, weighted by copy number. TCRdb provides this immuneACCESS table in a form limited to in-frame rearrangements. Some clones are lacking; in checked studies, under half of them reflect an unresolved V gene, and why the rest are absent is not known. V and J calls plus clone size are reproduced from that table; the DNA served to infer D and trimming. Counted in this sample were tens of thousands of clones; 80% to 95% of them appeared once. The ten biggest clones cover roughly 6.3% of the sample.

Bone marrow was aspirated after transplant from the posterior iliac crest or another site chosen by the physician. V gives up 2 bases and J gives up 8 bases, and the segment between their germline ends measures 9 bases. The cysteine opens and the phenylalanine closes a CDR3 of 12 amino acids. Only the CDR3 portion is preserved as DNA: 36 bases, with reading frame beginning at the first base. CDR1 and CDR2 are drawn from the germline V gene: MDHEN, SYDVKM. This TCR came from a human patient who received an intestinal transplant, so some T cells may come from the graft donor. The V gene is TRBV28 and the J gene is TRBJ1-2; the D gene lacks a confident call. Sequenced here: bone marrow, sampled 734 days after intestinal transplantation. The CDR3 sequence is CASSLGLQGYTF. The nucleotide sequence reads TGTGCCAGCAGTTTAGGCCTCCAAGGCTACACCTTC.